This TCR beta chain was documented in a study of post-analysis software for immune sequencing data. Whole-study findings and limits: Controls had lower frequencies than patients of roughly five TRBV segments, which included TRBV5-6, TRBV5-1 and TRBV20-1.

The CDR3 length is 15 residues. The J segment lost 4 bases and the V segment lost 4 bases, leaving 7 bases of the junction unmatched. Germline lookup yields CDR1 SGHTA and CDR2 FQGNSA. Unique-molecular-identifier-tagged TCR beta cDNA libraries were used. TCRdb re-called the PCR reads with MiXCR, one entry per CDR3 protein. Seen here are about 820,000 distinct CDR3 sequences, around 53% observed once, and the top ten hold approximately 4.2%. This clonotype was recorded a few times. Its antigen is still unknown. This clonotype was obtained from a girl aged 5 to 17 with multiple sclerosis. The sample was blood. The J gene is TRBJ2-1, the V gene TRBV7-2, with 7 positions matching TRBD2. The CDR3 coding sequence is TGTGCCAGCAGCTCGGGGGGTCCGGGGTACAATGAGCAGTTCTTC. The encoded protein is CASSSGGPGYNEQFF. Drawing the rest from reference TRBV7-2 and TRBJ2-1, the complete variable domain is GAGVSQSPSNKVTEKGKDVELRCDPISGHTALYWYRQSLGQGLEFLIYFQGNSAPDKSGLPSDRFSAERTGGSVSTLTIQRTQQEDSAVYLCASSSGGPGYNEQFFGPGTRLTVL.